One and the same sample provided the 8 T cell receptor beta chains below, sequenced in a study of blood T cell repertoires in COVID-19. The method was immunoSEQ multiplex PCR; TCRdb's version includes in-frame clones alone and lacks a portion of them. The sample contains 150,000 or so clones, roughly nine tenths of which appear only once. What was sequenced was peripheral blood. The receptor source for this set is a man aged 50-60 years with acute or convalescent COVID-19.

With respect to this clone: Other nucleotide sequences in the sample specify the same CDR3. V is TRBV18 and J is TRBJ1-3; 9 bases fit TRBD1. The CDR3 is 16 residues long. From germline, CDR1 is KGHSH and CDR2 LQKENI. V dropped 6 bases and J dropped 3; count of bases not matched to a gene: 9. CDR3 protein: CASSPFSGQGGNTIYF. For the CDR3, the DNA is TGTGCCAGCTCCCCTTTCTCGGGACAGGGTGGAAACACCATATATTTT.

The V call is TRBV19, the J call TRBJ1-4; TRBD1 matches at 7 bases. The junction had 3 bases not matched to a gene; V was cut back by 5 bases and J by 0 bases. The CDR3 is 15 amino acids. Germline CDR1 LNHDA, CDR2 SQIVND (reference sequence). CDR3: CASSQGTATNEKLFF. In nucleotides, the CDR3 is TGTGCCAGTAGTCAAGGGACAGCAACTAATGAAAAACTGTTTTTT.

The chain uses TRBV30 and TRBJ1-2; 7 nucleotides match TRBD1. CDR3 size: 13 residues. V lost 8 bases to trimming and J lost 5 bases; unmatched junction nucleotides: 11. CDR1 is GTSNPN, CDR2 SVGIG, per germline (reference sequence). CDR3 DNA: TGTGCCGGTGAACAGGGGTGGGAGTATGGCTACACCTTC. Protein: CAGEQGWEYGYTF.

The chain has TRBV7-9 and TRBJ2-7, with TRBD2 matching over 15 bases. The trim removed 5 bases at V and 5 bases at J, leaving 7 bases unmatched. Germline CDR1 is SEHNR and CDR2 is FQNEAQ (reference sequence). This CDR3 is 16 amino acids long. This chain's CDR3 is CASSDGTSGRPHEQYF. DNA for the CDR3: TGTGCCAGCAGCGACGGGACTAGCGGGAGGCCCCACGAGCAGTACTTC.

There are a few counts of this clone. The chain has TRBV6-4 and TRBJ1-2; maybe TRBD1 (6 bases). This CDR3 has 13 amino acids. With 5 bases removed from V and 9 bases from J, the gap between germline ends came to 16 bases. CDR1 and CDR2 (germline): MRHNA, SNTAGT. The CDR3 DNA reads TGTGCCAGCAGTAGGGGGTGGGCGCTCAGCTACACCTTC. Protein: CASSRGWALSYTF.

This rearrangement joins TRBV11-3 to TRBJ2-1; tentative D call: TRBD1 (5 bases). Germline CDR1 is SGHNT and CDR2 is YENEEA. The CDR3 has 16 residues. The V gene lost 6 bases and the J gene lost 5 bases, with 20 bases spanning the gap. In DNA, the CDR3 is TGTGCCAGCAGAACCTATCTCAGTTGGGGCCACAATGAGCAGTTCTTC. Its translation is CASRTYLSWGHNEQFF. Full variable domain (remainder filled in from reference TRBV11-3 and TRBJ2-1): EAGVVQSPRYKIIEKKQPVAFWCNPISGHNTLYWYLQNLGQGPELLIRYENEEAVDDSQLPKDRFSAERLKGVDSTLKIQPAELGDSAVYLCASRTYLSWGHNEQFFGPGTRLTVL.

This chain uses TRBV19 with TRBJ1-1; the D is unclear. CDR3 length: 15 amino acids. Germline values: CDR1 LNHDA, CDR2 SQIVND (reference sequence). V was cut by 5 bases and J by 4 bases, with 17 bases left in between. CDR3 sequence reads: CASSAHPAGVTEAFF. DNA for the CDR3: TGTGCCAGTAGTGCCCACCCCGCGGGTGTCACTGAAGCTTTCTTT.

V gene TRBV29-1 combines with J gene TRBJ1-2; 11 nucleotides align to TRBD1. Germline assignment: CDR1 SQVTM and CDR2 ANQGSEA. The J segment lost 3 bases and the V segment lost 4 bases, leaving 1 base of the junction unmatched. The CDR3 is 13 residues long. The CDR3 spells CSVGTGGDYGYTF. The CDR3 DNA sequence: TGCAGCGTTGGGACAGGGGGCGACTATGGCTACACCTTC.